The clone carrying this T cell receptor beta chain has only a few counts. Its antigen is not known. A much larger clone differs from this one at a single base, so this may be a read error. TCRdb used MiXCR to reprocess the 5' RACE reads, holding one entry per CDR3 protein. The sample lists roughly 57,000 distinct CDR3 sequences, less than 25% seen once, with 2.5% to 3.5% in the top ten. Findings and limits, study-wide: Tumor Tregs overlapped most with tumor, then blood, naive CD4+ cells. The TCR gene usage of tumor memory CD4+ T cells clustered together with blood and lymph node memory CD4+ cells and with lymph node naive CD4+ cells. The larger-cohort validation was restricted to a single TCR beta V-J rearrangement rather than whole repertoires.

Treg sorting used a CD4+CD25+CD127-/low gate. The ends lost 0 bases at V and 6 bases at J; junction bases unmatched: 4. CDR1 is DFQATT and CDR2 is SNEGSKA in the germline V gene (reference sequence). The CDR3 contains 13 residues. This TCR came from a female donor with breast cancer. This chain uses TRBV20-1 with TRBJ2-5; 7 positions agree with TRBD2. Sequenced: tumor-infiltrating Tregs sorted from the breast tumor. The CDR3 region is CSAREGGSKTQYF. DNA for the CDR3: TGCAGTGCTAGAGAGGGCGGGAGTAAGACCCAGTACTTC.